These T cell receptor beta chains were read from a single sample in a study of cytomegalovirus exposure and HLA in healthy donors. Using immunoSEQ multiplex PCR, the repertoire was profiled, and TCRdb retains in-frame clones only, with some absent. Here the sample spans tens of thousands of clones, more than 70% being singletons. Sequencing input: PBMCs. The receptors come from a male donor in good health and CMV-seronegative. CDR3s include the opening cysteine and the closing phenylalanine or tryptophan. The D gene is left open where the match is weak. The size field is filled for only some rows; it gives once, few, many or a size class.

V	J	size	D	DNA	CDR3
TRBV30	TRBJ1-2	NA	TRBD1	TGTGCCTGGAGTGATGCCGGGACAGGGGGCGATGGCTACACCTTC	CAWSDAGTGGDGYTF
TRBV19	TRBJ2-6	NA	NA	TGTGCCAGTAGCCCCCCGAGCTCTGGGGCCAACGTCCTGACTTTC	CASSPPSSGANVLTF
TRBV25-1	TRBJ1-4	NA	NA	TGTGCCAGCAGTGGTTCGGGACACCTTGTTGAAAAACTGTTTTTT	CASSGSGHLVEKLFF
TRBV9	TRBJ2-3	NA	NA	TGTGCCAGCAGCGAACTAGAGACAGATACGCAGTATTTT	CASSELETDTQYF
TRBV18	TRBJ1-1	NA	TRBD1	TGTGCCAGCTCACCCACACAGGGGGCTCGGGGCACTGAAGCTTTCTTT	CASSPTQGARGTEAFF
TRBV6-5	TRBJ1-2	once	TRBD1	TGTGCCAGCGCTAGGACAGGGACCCTTGGCTACACCTTC	CASARTGTLGYTF
TRBV9	TRBJ1-2	NA	NA	TGTGCCAGCACCCCGGGAGTTAACTATGGCTACACCTTC	CASTPGVNYGYTF
TRBV6-5	TRBJ1-1	NA	NA	TGTGCCAGCAGGGACATGGAGAACACTGAAGCTTTCTTT	CASRDMENTEAFF
TRBV27	TRBJ1-6	NA	NA	TGTGCCAGCAGTTCACAGGGCGGGAATTCACCCCTCCACTTT	CASSSQGGNSPLHF
TRBV6-5	TRBJ1-5	NA	NA	TGTGCCAGCAGCCCATGGGGGGAAAATCAGCCCCAGCATTTT	CASSPWGENQPQHF
TRBV7-2	TRBJ2-3	NA	TRBD2	TGTGCCAGCAGCCCGTTCCTAGCGGGGGCCACAGATACGCAGTATTTT	CASSPFLAGATDTQYF
TRBV11-2	TRBJ2-2	NA	NA	TGTGCCAGCAGCCCCGAGGGGGCGAACACCGGGGAGCTGTTTTTT	CASSPEGANTGELFF
TRBV7-3	TRBJ2-3	NA	TRBD2	TGTGCCAGCAGCCTCGGACTAGCGGGGGGCCAGTCGGGTACGCAGTATTTT	CASSLGLAGGQSGTQYF
TRBV6-6	TRBJ1-2	NA	NA	TGTGCCAGCAGTTACGGGGGGGCCCAGGGCTACACCTTC	CASSYGGAQGYTF
TRBV27	TRBJ1-1	NA	NA	TGTGCCAGCAGTTTAGCCCTCGGGGGTCAGGGTACTGAAGCTTTCTTT	CASSLALGGQGTEAFF
TRBV30	TRBJ1-2	NA	NA	TGTGCCTGCCTCAAACCGGGGAACTATGGCTACACCTTC	CACLKPGNYGYTF
TRBV6-1	TRBJ1-4	NA	NA	TGTGCCAGCAGTGACCGAGCCGCAAGAGGTGAAAAACTGTTTTTT	CASSDRAARGEKLFF
TRBV9	TRBJ2-5	NA	NA	TGTGCCAGCAGCGTAACGAGTCTAGGAGAGACCCAGTACTTC	CASSVTSLGETQYF
TRBV5-4	TRBJ1-4	NA	NA	TGTGCCAGCAGCTTGTCAGGGACTAATGAAAAACTGTTTTTT	CASSLSGTNEKLFF
TRBV5-1	TRBJ1-1	NA	TRBD1	TGCGCCAGCAGCGGGACAGGGGGGGACACTGAAGCTTTCTTT	CASSGTGGDTEAFF
TRBV10-3	TRBJ2-7	once	NA	TGTGCCATCAGCGGCGGAACTGGGGGCGCTTCCTACTACGAGCAGTACTTC	CAISGGTGGASYYEQYF
TRBV6-5	TRBJ1-2	NA	NA	TGTGCCAGCAGTCGAGGGTTGGACTATGGCTACACCTTC	CASSRGLDYGYTF